One sample yielded the 3 T cell receptor beta chains listed below, sequenced in a study of blood T cell repertoires in COVID-19. The table came from immunoSEQ multiplex PCR; TCRdb's copy has only in-frame clones and leaves some out. The sample holds under 200,000 clones, about 80% seen once. Input material: peripheral blood. The receptors here all came from a man between 60 and 75 years old with acute or convalescent COVID-19.

The V gene is TRBV7-2, the J gene TRBJ1-5, with 9 bases fitting TRBD1. V shed 5 bases, J shed 5 bases, and the junction held 4 bases outside the gene matches. The CDR3 runs 14 residues. The germline CDR1 and CDR2 sequences are SGHTA and FQGNSA. CDR3 protein: CASSTGQGDQPQHF. CDR3 bases: TGTGCCAGCAGCACGGGACAGGGTGATCAGCCCCAGCATTTT. Combining the CDR3 with reference TRBV7-2 and TRBJ1-5 gives the whole variable domain GAGVSQSPSNKVTEKGKDVELRCDPISGHTALYWYRQSLGQGLEFLIYFQGNSAPDKSGLPSDRFSAERTGGSVSTLTIQRTQQEDSAVYLCASSTGQGDQPQHFGDGTRLSIL.

The CDR3, as DNA: TGTGCCAGCAGCCCTCTGGGACAGGGCTCCTACGAGCAGTACTTC. Translation: CASSPLGQGSYEQYF. The chain carries TRBV13 and TRBJ2-7; TRBD1 matches at 9 bases. The CDR3 has 15 amino acids. Trimming at V came to 5 bases and at J to 0 bases, leaving 5 bases not matched to a gene. Germline values: CDR1 PRHDT, CDR2 FYEKMQ (reference sequence).

This clone was counted a few times. This chain uses TRBV7-3 with TRBJ1-1; TRBD1 aligns across 8 bases. The CDR3 contains 13 residues. Germline assignment: CDR1 SGHTA and CDR2 FQGTGA. Trimming at V came to 1 base and at J to 11 bases, leaving 6 bases not matched to a gene. The CDR3 loop is CASSLSTGGFAFF. CDR3 DNA: TGTGCCAGCAGCTTAAGTACAGGGGGTTTTGCTTTCTTT.